The 21 T cell receptor beta chains below come from one sample, sequenced in a study of breast tumors, draining lymph nodes, adjacent tissues. TCRdb independently ran MiXCR on the multiplex PCR reads; one entry per CDR3 protein. The profile shows roughly 16,000 distinct CDR3 sequences, approximately 51% of them singletons. The sample taken for sequencing was tumor-adjacent breast tissue. All receptors derive from a female donor with breast cancer. Some clones in this sample may be carry-over from other donors' samples.

A word on this clonotype: The junction does not match germline at one end; this may be a read error. The chain couples TRBV7-8 to TRBJ1-2; D possibly corresponds to TRBD1 (5 bases). Germline-derived CDR1 and CDR2 are SGHVS and FQNEAQ. This CDR3 contains 13 residues. The CDR3 spells CASSGHLSDGNTF. As DNA, the CDR3 is TGTGCCAGCAGCGGACACCTTTCCGATGGCAACACCTTC.

This clonotype occurred a few times. This sequence joins TRBV27 and TRBJ2-5, with 9 positions matching TRBD1. The V gene's germline CDR1 is MNHEY and CDR2 SMNVEV (reference sequence). The CDR3 length is 16 residues. The junction had 12 bases not matched to a gene; V was cut back by 5 bases and J by 5 bases. The CDR3 nucleotides are TGTGCCAGCAGTCTGCAATACAGGGGGCATGGGGAGACCCAGTACTTC. It is translated as CASSLQYRGHGETQYF.

About this clonotype: Possible read error: a much larger clone is one base away. The chain links TRBV5-4 to TRBJ2-1, with D possibly called TRBD1 or TRBD2 (5 bases each). Per the germline V gene, CDR1 is SGHNT and CDR2 is YYREEE (reference sequence). The CDR3 contains 16 residues. V lost 9 bases and J lost 0, with 19 bases in between. The CDR3 nucleotides read TGTGCCATACCACGGGGCGACTCCCGCTCCTACAATGAGCAGTTCTTC. Amino acids: CAIPRGDSRSYNEQFF.

V is TRBV10-3 and J is TRBJ2-1; no reliable D call. The germline V and J ends were trimmed by 0 bases and 2 bases, with 11 bases remaining between them. The CDR3 has 16 residues. Germline V gene sequence: CDR1 ENHRY, CDR2 SYGVKD. This CDR3 reads CAISESMGTTYNEQFF. CDR3 nucleotide sequence: TGTGCCATCAGTGAGTCGATGGGTACCACCTACAATGAGCAGTTCTTC.

This chain joins TRBV24-1 and TRBJ2-2; no reliable D call. Germline CDR1 KGHDR, CDR2 SFDVKD. V lost 7 bases and J lost 6, with 8 bases in between. The CDR3 is made up of 12 amino acids. CDR3: CATRSSPGELFF. DNA of the CDR3: TGTGCCACCAGGTCATCTCCCGGGGAGCTGTTTTTT.

The rearrangement joins TRBV5-1 to TRBJ1-4, with D maybe TRBD1 (6 bases). CDR1 and CDR2 from the germline V gene are SGHRS and YFSETQ. The CDR3 totals 14 residues. V lost 0 bases to trimming and J lost 12 bases, with 15 bases between them. The CDR3 DNA reads TGCGCCAGCAGCTTGGGGACAGCCGTTAAGGAACTGTTTTTT. This encodes CASSLGTAVKELFF.

The chain combines TRBV19 with TRBJ1-4; no definite D call. V was trimmed by 9 bases and J by 8 bases, leaving 16 bases between them. This CDR3 has 13 amino acids. The V gene's germline CDR1 is LNHDA and CDR2 SQIVND (reference sequence). The CDR3 region has the DNA TGTGCCAGCGCACCCCAGTCCTCGGAAAAACTGTTTTTT. As protein: CASAPQSSEKLFF.

This clonotype was observed at least ten times. Possible read error: a much larger clone is one base away. The genes are TRBV7-9 and TRBJ2-2; TRBD2 aligns across 11 bases. This CDR3 comprises 19 residues. Germline trimming cut 7 bases from V and 6 bases from J; bases unmatched to any gene: 19. Germline V gene sequence: CDR1 SEHNR, CDR2 FQNEAQ (reference sequence). The CDR3 DNA sequence: TGTGCCAGCATCACGGCCGGACTAGCGGGTCGGAGGGGGCCCGGGGAGCTGTTTTTT. It codes for CASITAGLAGRRGPGELFF.

This clonotype was detected ten times or more. The V gene is TRBV7-2, the J gene TRBJ1-1; perhaps TRBD1 as D (5 bases). V was clipped by 3 bases and J by 4 bases, with 12 bases between them. The CDR3 loop spans 14 amino acids. Looked up from germline, CDR1 is SGHTA and CDR2 is FQGNSA. The CDR3 DNA reads as TGTGCCAGCAGCTTTGGGGGGGGTCTCACTGAAGCTTTCTTT. It specifies CASSFGGGLTEAFF. Full variable domain (outside the CDR3, taken from reference TRBV7-2 and TRBJ1-1): GAGVSQSPSNKVTEKGKDVELRCDPISGHTALYWYRQSLGQGLEFLIYFQGNSAPDKSGLPSDRFSAERTGGSVSTLTIQRTQQEDSAVYLCASSFGGGLTEAFFGQGTRLTVV.

The chain recombines TRBV7-8 with TRBJ2-3; 11 bases align to TRBD2. The CDR3 consists of 18 residues. CDR1 and CDR2 (germline): SGHVS, FQNEAQ. Trimming cost V 5 bases and J 7 bases; bases outside gene matches: 17. Here the CDR3 reads CASSPTLSHSGRVHTQYF. CDR3 coding DNA: TGTGCCAGCAGCCCCACTCTGAGCCATAGCGGGAGGGTCCATACGCAGTATTTT.

Points on this clonotype: Mismatch with germline at one junction end may stem from a read error. The V gene is TRBV19, the J gene TRBJ2-5, with D perhaps matching TRBD1 or TRBD2 (5 bases each). The CDR3 loop spans 14 amino acids. Germline CDR1 is LNHDA and CDR2 is SQIVND (reference sequence). Written as DNA, the CDR3 is TGTACCAGTAGTATAGTCGGGGCTCCCGAAGCCCAGTACTTC. It codes for CTSSIVGAPEAQYF. Complete variable domain (other parts from reference TRBV19 and TRBJ2-5): DGGITQSPKYLFRKEGQNVTLSCEQNLNHDAMYWYRQDPGQGLRLIYYSQIVNDFQKGDIAEGYSVSREKKESFPLTVTSAQKNPTAFYLCTSSIVGAPEAQYFGPGTRLLVL.

The chain joins TRBV12-3 or TRBV12-4 to TRBJ1-2, with D hard to call. The CDR3 contains 21 residues. V shed 6 bases and J shed 0 bases, with 32 bases lying between them. In nucleotides, the CDR3 is TGTGCCAGCAGCTACACTCGTTGGTGGTTCTGCGGGTCCCCAGCTAACTATGGCTACACCTTC. Its translation: CASSYTRWWFCGSPANYGYTF.

This clonotype qualifies as medium-sized. The rearrangement joins TRBV20-1 to TRBJ1-6; no clear D. V was pared by 0 bases and J by 0 bases, with 9 bases between. The CDR3 covers 16 residues. Germline V gene data show CDR1 as DFQATT and CDR2 as SNEGSKA (reference sequence). The CDR3 nucleotides read TGCAGTGCTAGAGATGGACGGAGCTCCTATAATTCACCCCTCCACTTT. The encoded protein is CSARDGRSSYNSPLHF.

As for this clonotype: Its ends do not fully match the called genes, so a read error is possible. The V gene is TRBV5-1, the J gene TRBJ2-5; TRBD2 matches at 9 bases. Germline lookup yields CDR1 SGHRS and CDR2 YFSETQ. The CDR3 spans 18 residues. Here the CDR3 reads CAGSLGTSNSKWEETQYF. The CDR3 bases are TGCGCCGGCAGCCTCGGGACTAGCAATTCCAAGTGGGAAGAGACCCAGTACTTC.

The V and J genes are TRBV7-9 and TRBJ2-3; 9 nucleotides line up with TRBD1. The V segment lost 4 bases and the J segment 5 bases; nucleotides outside the gene matches: 7. Germline V lookup: CDR1 SEHNR, CDR2 FQNEAQ (reference sequence). This CDR3 has 15 amino acids. CDR3 protein: CASSSGQGGGDTQYF. The CDR3 nucleotides are TGTGCCAGCAGCTCGGGACAGGGTGGGGGAGATACGCAGTATTTT.

The chain joins TRBV5-6 to TRBJ1-2; D is unclear. The ends were cut back, 1 base at V and 2 bases at J, with 3 bases in the middle. The CDR3 loop spans 12 amino acids. Germline assignment: CDR1 SGHDT and CDR2 YYEEEE. The CDR3 sequence is CASSLLNYGYTF. CDR3 bases: TGTGCCAGCAGCTTGCTCAACTATGGCTACACCTTC.

The chain uses TRBV7-3 and TRBJ2-1; 12 bases match TRBD2. The CDR3 contains 16 residues. Germline V gives CDR1 SGHTA, CDR2 FQGTGA. Germline trimming cut 5 bases from V and 5 bases from J; bases unmatched to any gene: 7. CDR3 sequence (DNA): TGTGCCAGCAGCCAAGCAACTAGCGGGAGGAACAATGAGCAGTTCTTC. Translated: CASSQATSGRNNEQFF.

This clonotype was detected a few times. The gene calls are TRBV20-1 and TRBJ1-1; 7 bases fit TRBD1. This CDR3 is built from 16 residues. CDR1 DFQATT and CDR2 SNEGSKA come from the germline V gene (reference sequence). The ends lost 0 bases at V and 7 bases at J; junction bases unmatched: 14. CDR3 residues: CSARDPRRQGMVEAFF. The DNA of the CDR3 is TGCAGTGCTAGAGACCCGAGAAGACAGGGTATGGTTGAAGCTTTCTTT.

There are many counts of this clonotype. The chain's CDR3 is CASTPIMNNEQFF. In nucleotides, the CDR3 is TGTGCCAGTACCCCGATAATGAACAATGAGCAGTTCTTC. V and J are TRBV6-1 and TRBJ2-1, with unresolved D. The V gene's germline CDR1 is MNHNS and CDR2 SASEGT. The V end lost 9 bases, the J end lost 5 bases, and 14 bases lay between the germline ends. The CDR3 contains 13 residues.

The gene calls are TRBV5-1 and TRBJ1-6; tentatively, D is TRBD1 (5 bases). The CDR3 is made up of 14 amino acids. The V end lost 4 bases, the J end lost 8 bases, and 13 bases lay between the germline ends. Germline values: CDR1 SGHRS, CDR2 YFSETQ. CDR3 DNA sequence: TGCGCCAGCAGCCCGGGACTGGTAGATTCACCCCTCCACTTT. Translating it yields CASSPGLVDSPLHF.

This clonotype is judged medium-sized. The rearrangement uses TRBV10-3 and TRBJ1-2, with TRBD1 as a possible D gene (5 bases). V dropped 7 bases and J dropped 2 bases, with 11 bases sitting between them. The CDR3 is 13 residues long. Germline CDR1 reads ENHRY; CDR2 reads SYGVKD. CDR3 amino acids: CAITRGANYGYTF. The DNA of the CDR3 is TGTGCCATCACTAGAGGGGCCAACTATGGCTACACCTTC.